The 7 T cell receptor beta chains below come from one sample, sequenced in a study of cytomegalovirus exposure and HLA in healthy donors. Vbeta (60) and Jbeta (13) primers were used in the PCR. The repertoire was sequenced with immunoSEQ multiplex PCR; TCRdb's copy has only in-frame clones and lacks some. The table lists around 140,000 clones, 75% of them singletons. The sample was PBMCs. The source of these receptors is a young man in good health and CMV-seronegative.

The J gene is TRBJ2-2, the V gene TRBV30, with TRBD1 matching over 10 bases. Germline CDR1 reads GTSNPN; CDR2 reads SVGIG (reference sequence). J gave up 7 bases and V 1 base, and 6 bases lay outside the gene matches. The CDR3 is 15 residues long. The CDR3, as DNA: TGTGCCTGGAGTGCCGGGACAGGGGTCGGCGGGGAGCTGTTTTTT. This encodes CAWSAGTGVGGELFF.

The gene calls are TRBV6-5 and TRBJ1-2, with D maybe TRBD1 (5 bases). The CDR3 runs 15 residues. From germline, CDR1 is MNHEY and CDR2 SVGAGI. V gave up 6 bases and J gave up 2 bases, with 16 bases separating them. The CDR3 bases are TGTGCCAGCAGGGGGGGAATGGCCAGCAACTATGGCTACACCTTC. It yields the protein CASRGGMASNYGYTF.

In its sample, this clone was seen once. This same CDR3 is encoded by further DNA sequences in the sample. The chain uses TRBV7-9 and TRBJ1-5; TRBD1 might be the D (5 bases). From germline, CDR1 is SEHNR and CDR2 FQNEAQ (reference sequence). This CDR3 region has 14 residues. Trimming stripped 2 bases from V and 1 base from J, with 6 bases between. The CDR3 reads CASSLQGSNQPQHF. CDR3 DNA: TGTGCCAGCAGCTTACAGGGAAGCAATCAGCCCCAGCATTTT. The variable domain in full, with the rest retrieved from reference TRBV7-9 and TRBJ1-5, is DTGVSQNPRHKITKRGQNVTFRCDPISEHNRLYWYRQTLGQGPEFLTYFQNEAQLEKSRLLSDRFSAERPKGSFSTLEIQRTEQGDSAMYLCASSLQGSNQPQHFGDGTRLSIL.

This clone turned up a few times. CDR3: CASSGGTGGVSGANVLTF. The CDR3 DNA sequence: TGTGCCAGCAGCGGTGGGACAGGGGGCGTCTCTGGGGCCAACGTCCTGACTTTC. This chain connects TRBV5-6 to TRBJ2-6; 12 positions agree with TRBD1. The CDR3 sequence is 18 residues long. Trimming took 4 bases from V and 0 from J; bases not matched to a gene: 5. CDR1 and CDR2 (germline): SGHDT, YYEEEE.

The gene calls are TRBV25-1 and TRBJ2-5; TRBD2 aligns across 9 bases. V lost 4 bases to trimming and J lost 5 bases; unmatched junction nucleotides: 8. Germline CDR1 and CDR2: MGHDK and SYGVNS. The length of the CDR3 is 15 residues. The DNA of the CDR3 is TGTGCCAGCAGTGTAGGGGGACTAGCTGGCGAGACCCAGTACTTC. Its translation is CASSVGGLAGETQYF.

This clone was observed a single time. The chain employs TRBV28 and TRBJ1-1; no reliable D call. The CDR3 has 11 amino acids. The V and J ends lost 7 bases and 4 bases respectively, with 7 bases between them. Germline V gene lookup returns CDR1 MDHEN and CDR2 SYDVKM. In DNA form, the CDR3 reads TGTGCCAGCAAGCGGGGCACTGAAGCTTTCTTT. Translation: CASKRGTEAFF. Drawing the rest from reference TRBV28 and TRBJ1-1, the complete variable domain is DVKVTQSSRYLVKRTGEKVFLECVQDMDHENMFWYRQDPGLGLRLIYFSYDVKMKEKGDIPEGYSVSREKKERFSLILESASTNQTSMYLCASKRGTEAFFGQGTRLTVV.

The V call is TRBV6-1, the J call TRBJ2-3, with a weak D call TRBD1 (5 bases). V lost 3 bases, J lost 0 bases, and 10 bases lay in between. Germline CDR1 MNHNS, CDR2 SASEGT. This CDR3 contains 15 residues. CDR3 nucleotides: TGTGCCAGCAGTGATATGGACACAAGCACAGATACGCAGTATTTT. Translated: CASSDMDTSTDTQYF.